This T cell receptor (beta chain) stems from a study of T cells after yellow fever vaccination. Study-wide results and caveats: Most primary-vaccination clones recurred post-booster (roughly 96% CD4, around 88% CD8). The appearance of a small share of clonotypes in both CD4 and CD8 compartments was observed.

This clonotype was seen ten or more times. Its antigen is currently unknown. MiXCR was run by TCRdb on the 5' RACE reads, yielding one entry per CDR3 protein. The sample contains 300,000 to 350,000 distinct CDR3 sequences, around 4.3% of which appear only once. CDR1 SGHTA and CDR2 FQGNSA come from the germline V gene. The length of the CDR3 is 14 residues. Losses at the gene ends were 5 bases for V and 3 bases for J; bases not matched to a gene: 6. This receptor was obtained from a man between 18 and 29 years old who received the YFV17D yellow fever vaccine. The sample in question was PBMCs, obtained 15 days after the yellow fever booster vaccination. The chain joins TRBV7-2 to TRBJ2-7; 8 positions match TRBD1. The CDR3 here is CASSRTGKNYEQYF. The CDR3 DNA sequence: TGTGCCAGCAGCCGGACAGGGAAAAACTACGAGCAGTACTTC.